The 12 T cell receptor beta chains listed next were all sequenced from one sample in a study of cytomegalovirus exposure and HLA in healthy donors. Libraries were prepared by immunoSEQ multiplex PCR; TCRdb keeps only in-frame clonotypes and omits some of them. The sample has about 88,000 clones; approximately 81% are singletons. Material: PBMCs. The receptors shown here come from a woman aged 18-30 years in good health and CMV-seropositive.

This rearrangement joins TRBV6-1 to TRBJ2-2; possibly TRBD1 for D (6 bases). V lost 6 bases and J 5 bases, leaving 13 bases between the germline ends. CDR1 MNHNS and CDR2 SASEGT come from the germline V gene. This CDR3 comprises 14 residues. In DNA form, the CDR3 reads TGTGCCAGCAGCCCGGGACAAGGGACCGGGGAGCTGTTTTTT. Amino acid sequence: CASSPGQGTGELFF.

The chain couples TRBV6-4 to TRBJ1-1; TRBD1 matches at 8 bases. Germline V gene data show CDR1 as MRHNA and CDR2 as SNTAGT. V trimming: 6 bases; J trimming: 1 base; junction bases outside the gene matches: 4. The CDR3 is 14 amino acids. Written as DNA, the CDR3 is TGTGCCAGCAGGGGTGGACAGGGGAACACTGAAGCTTTCTTT. Translating gives CASRGGQGNTEAFF.

This clone was picked up a small number of times. The chain joins TRBV28 to TRBJ1-1, with TRBD1 identical over 7 bases. The ends lost 3 bases at V and 0 bases at J; junction bases unmatched: 1. CDR1 is MDHEN, CDR2 SYDVKM, per germline. This CDR3 is built from 14 residues. The CDR3, as DNA: TGTGCCAGCAGTTTGACAGGGATGAACACTGAAGCTTTCTTT. Protein: CASSLTGMNTEAFF.

The rearrangement uses TRBV19 and TRBJ1-6; TRBD1 aligns across 7 bases. The V gene's germline CDR1 is LNHDA and CDR2 SQIVND (reference sequence). The trim removed 0 bases at V and 7 bases at J, leaving 3 bases unmatched. The CDR3 is 15 residues long. The CDR3 region has the DNA TGTGCCAGTAGTATAGATACAGGGGAAAATTCACCCCTCCACTTT. It translates to CASSIDTGENSPLHF. Full variable domain (remainder filled in from reference TRBV19 and TRBJ1-6): DGGITQSPKYLFRKEGQNVTLSCEQNLNHDAMYWYRQDPGQGLRLIYYSQIVNDFQKGDIAEGYSVSREKKESFPLTVTSAQKNPTAFYLCASSIDTGENSPLHFGNGTRLTVT.

This chain connects TRBV9 to TRBJ1-2; no reliable D call. The ends were cut back, 0 bases at V and 1 base at J, with 10 bases in the middle. Germline CDR1 is SGDLS and CDR2 is YYNGEE. This CDR3 spans 15 amino acids. CDR3 DNA sequence: TGTGCCAGCAGCGTAGAGGCAGACTTTAACTATGGCTACACCTTC. Encoded protein: CASSVEADFNYGYTF.

V and J are TRBV5-6 and TRBJ1-5; D gene unclear. Germline values: CDR1 SGHDT, CDR2 YYEEEE. There are 12 residues in the CDR3. Trimming stripped 5 bases from V and 0 bases from J, with 3 bases between. The CDR3 region is CASSYSNQPQHF. The CDR3 DNA sequence: TGTGCCAGCAGTTATAGCAATCAGCCCCAGCATTTT. The entire variable domain, with the rest obtained from reference TRBV5-6 and TRBJ1-5, is as follows: DAGVTQSPTHLIKTRGQQVTLRCSPKSGHDTVSWYQQALGQGPQFIFQYYEEEERQRGNFPDRFSGHQFPNYSSELNVNALLLGDSALYLCASSYSNQPQHFGDGTRLSIL.

Turning to this clone: Other nucleotide sequences in the sample specify the same CDR3. V and J are TRBV6-5 and TRBJ2-3, with TRBD1 identical over 7 bases. Trimming at V came to 0 bases and at J to 2 bases, leaving 2 bases not matched to a gene. The CDR3 is 15 amino acids. Germline V lookup: CDR1 MNHEY, CDR2 SVGAGI. The CDR3 DNA follows: TGTGCCAGCAGTTACTCGGGACAGTACACAGATACGCAGTATTTT. Amino acid sequence: CASSYSGQYTDTQYF.

The CDR3 DNA sequence: TGTGCCAGCAGCCAAGAAGGGACTAGCGGGCAAGAGACCCAGTACTTC. Protein sequence: CASSQEGTSGQETQYF. The V and J genes are TRBV4-2 and TRBJ2-5; 12 bases agree with TRBD2. Germline assignment: CDR1 LGHNA and CDR2 YNFKEQ. The CDR3 extends over 16 amino acids. V lost 0 bases to trimming and J lost 2 bases; unmatched junction nucleotides: 1.

The chain uses TRBV28 and TRBJ1-2, with 8 positions matching TRBD1. Trimming took 3 bases from V and 4 from J; bases not matched to a gene: 4. CDR3 length: 14 residues. Germline loops: CDR1 MDHEN, CDR2 SYDVKM. CDR3 sequence reads: CASSFGQGAYGYTF. The CDR3 DNA follows: TGTGCCAGCAGTTTCGGCCAGGGGGCCTATGGCTACACCTTC.

The chain is built from TRBV7-2 and TRBJ2-1, with 9 bases identical to TRBD2. With V trimmed by 6 bases and J by 6 bases, 9 bases remained unmatched. The V gene's germline CDR1 is SGHTA and CDR2 FQGNSA. This CDR3 has 15 residues. The CDR3 loop is CASRSPGLAANEQFF. CDR3 sequence (DNA): TGTGCCAGCAGGAGTCCGGGACTAGCTGCCAATGAGCAGTTCTTC.

V and J are TRBV5-1 and TRBJ2-7, with 14 bases that match TRBD2. V was pared by 4 bases and J by 3 bases, with 9 bases of the junction left unmatched. In germline, CDR1 is SGHRS, CDR2 YFSETQ. The CDR3 extends over 17 amino acids. This chain's CDR3 is CASSPTSGGAGYYEQYF. The CDR3 coding sequence is TGCGCCAGCAGCCCGACTAGCGGGGGGGCCGGGTACTACGAGCAGTACTTC. The full variable domain, rest sourced from reference TRBV5-1 and TRBJ2-7, is KAGVTQTPRYLIKTRGQQVTLSCSPISGHRSVSWYQQTPGQGLQFLFEYFSETQRNKGNFPGRFSGRQFSNSRSEMNVSTLELGDSALYLCASSPTSGGAGYYEQYFGPGTRLTVT.

The CDR3, as DNA: TGTGCCAGCAGCTTAGTCGGCAGGGATGAGCAGTTCTTC. It specifies CASSLVGRDEQFF. The chain has TRBV5-6 and TRBJ2-1, with D possibly TRBD1 on 5 matching bases. Trimming took 2 bases from V and 8 from J, leaving 11 bases between them. The germline gives CDR1 SGHDT, CDR2 YYEEEE. The CDR3 has 13 amino acids.